Shown below are 5 T cell receptor beta chains from a single sample sequenced in a study of shared clonotypes between healthy human individuals. Profiling relied on immunoSEQ multiplex PCR, and the TCRdb table lists in-frame clones only, not all of them. The data hold 2 million to 2.5 million clones, with 95% observed a single time. Material: naive CD4+ T cells sorted from blood. Subset noted: CD45RA+ positively selected. The receptors stem from a man younger than 30 in good health.

The V and J genes are TRBV27 and TRBJ1-5; no clear D. V was clipped by 2 bases and J by 3 bases, with 14 bases between them. In germline, CDR1 is MNHEY, CDR2 SMNVEV (reference sequence). The CDR3 has 16 residues. CDR3 in amino acids: CASSLRPGIVNQPQHF. The CDR3 bases are TGTGCCAGCAGTTTAAGGCCCGGAATCGTCAATCAGCCCCAGCATTTT.

V usage is TRBV30 and J usage is TRBJ1-1; 8 bases match TRBD1. The germline V gene has CDR1 GTSNPN and CDR2 SVGIG (reference sequence). CDR3 length: 14 amino acids. J lost 4 bases, V lost 4 bases, and 8 bases had no gene match. The CDR3 here is CAWNKLTGGTEAFF. The DNA of the CDR3 is TGTGCCTGGAACAAACTTACAGGGGGCACTGAAGCTTTCTTT.

In this sample, this clone turned up once. In nucleotides, the CDR3 is TGTGCCAGCAGCTTACCCCCTTTCCACCGGACAGGTCCTCTCCACAATGAGCAGTTCTTC. This encodes CASSLPPFHRTGPLHNEQFF. J is TRBJ2-1 and V is TRBV7-6; 7 nucleotides line up with TRBD1. This CDR3 region has 20 residues. J lost 5 bases, V lost 2 bases, and 21 bases had no gene match. Germline CDR1 SGHVS, CDR2 FNYEAQ.

J is TRBJ1-1 and V is TRBV5-1; D is perhaps TRBD1 (5 bases). This CDR3 is built from 13 residues. Germline V CDR1 and CDR2: SGHRS, YFSETQ. V was trimmed by 4 bases and J by 6 bases, leaving 13 bases between them. In DNA, the CDR3 is TGCGCCAGCAGCGCGGGACTCCAGGCTGAAGCTTTCTTT. Translation: CASSAGLQAEAFF.

This chain joins TRBV4-1 and TRBJ2-5, with 8 positions matching TRBD2. Losses at the gene ends were 2 bases for V and 4 bases for J; bases not matched to a gene: 9. The germline V gene encodes CDR1 MGHRA and CDR2 YSYEKL. The CDR3 covers 16 residues. In DNA form, the CDR3 reads TGCGCCAGCAGCCAACTAGCGGGCCCCTCTCCAGAGACCCAGTACTTC. Translating it yields CASSQLAGPSPETQYF.